The 15 T cell receptor beta chains in this list originate from one sample, sequenced in a study of T cells in Graves' hyperthyroidism and ophthalmopathy. TCR beta CDR3 sequences were amplified from RNA transcripts. First-round RT-PCR of the TCR CDR3 relied on the HTBI primer set. TCRdb re-called the multiplex PCR reads through MiXCR, storing one row per CDR3 protein. The sample contains under 400,000 distinct CDR3 sequences, around a sixth of which appear only once. Sequencing used blood. These receptors were obtained from a man aged 30 to 39 with Graves' hyperthyroidism.

This clonotype has a count of ten or more. The chain joins TRBV27 to TRBJ2-3; 8 positions agree with TRBD2. Germline lookup yields CDR1 MNHEY and CDR2 SMNVEV (reference sequence). This CDR3 is 15 amino acids long. V lost 7 bases and J lost 7; bases outside the gene matches: 13. The CDR3 DNA is TGTGCCAGCATCAACAGCGGGAGTGGAAGTAATACGCAGTATTTT. Translation: CASINSGSGSNTQYF.

This chain connects TRBV24-1 to TRBJ2-3, with D unclear. The CDR3 loop spans 11 amino acids. Germline V gene sequence: CDR1 KGHDR, CDR2 SFDVKD. Trimming left V 9 bases short and J 6 bases short, with 9 bases between. CDR3 sequence reads: CATSLADTQYF. CDR3 bases: TGTGCCACCTCTCTGGCGGATACGCAGTATTTT.

This clonotype was observed a handful of times. Possible read error: a much larger clone is one base away. This chain joins TRBV11-2 and TRBJ2-7, with a tentative D call TRBD2 (6 bases). The germline gives CDR1 SGHAT, CDR2 FQNNGV. The CDR3 runs 16 residues. The CDR3 spells CASSRALVGLSYEQCF. The DNA for the CDR3 is TGTGCCAGCAGCAGAGCCTTAGTGGGACTGTCCTACGAGCAGTGCTTC.

There are a few counts of this clonotype. The chain has TRBV20-1 and TRBJ2-1, with 8 bases that match TRBD2. Germline V gives CDR1 DFQATT, CDR2 SNEGSKA (reference sequence). The CDR3 sequence is 17 residues long. V gave up 6 bases and J gave up 0 bases; unmatched junction bases: 13. CDR3 residues: CSAVGGTSGVSYNEQFF. The CDR3, as DNA: TGCAGTGCCGTGGGGGGTACTAGCGGAGTCTCCTACAATGAGCAGTTCTTC.

The sample holds many counts of this clonotype. The chain combines TRBV12-3 or TRBV12-4 with TRBJ2-1, with 8 bases identical to TRBD2. The V segment lost 6 bases and the J segment 3 bases; nucleotides outside the gene matches: 7. This CDR3 contains 15 residues. CDR3 sequence: CASSPTSGSYNEQFF. Written as DNA, the CDR3 is TGTGCCAGCAGCCCCACTAGCGGCAGCTACAATGAGCAGTTCTTC.

This clonotype was counted many times. This chain's CDR3 is CASSGGEEWAQYF. The CDR3, as DNA: TGCGCCAGCAGCGGGGGTGAGGAGTGGGCGCAGTATTTT. This rearrangement joins TRBV5-1 to TRBJ2-3, with D possibly being TRBD1 or TRBD2 (5 bases each). CDR1 is SGHRS and CDR2 is YFSETQ in the germline V gene. Trimming pared 4 bases from V and 10 bases from J, leaving 16 bases between. The length of the CDR3 is 13 residues.

On this clonotype: A much larger clone sits a single nucleotide away, making a read error possible. V is TRBV10-3 and J is TRBJ2-3, with 11 bases identical to TRBD2. Germline values: CDR1 ENHRY, CDR2 SYGVKD. This CDR3 is built from 16 residues. The CDR3 DNA is TGTGCCATCAGTGAAAATAGCGGGAGGGCGGGAGATACGCAGTGTTTT. This codes for CAISENSGRAGDTQCF.

This clonotype was seen at least ten times. The gene calls are TRBV6-2 or TRBV6-3 and TRBJ2-7; 7 bases are shared with TRBD2. V shed 6 bases and J 2 bases; nucleotides not matched to a gene: 10. The CDR3 loop spans 15 amino acids. Germline-derived CDR1 and CDR2 are MNHEY and SVGEGT. The chain's CDR3 is CASSHGLAATYEQYF. The CDR3 DNA reads as TGTGCCAGCAGCCACGGGCTAGCGGCAACCTACGAGCAGTACTTC.

This chain connects TRBV27 to TRBJ2-3, with D maybe TRBD1 (5 bases). There are 14 residues in the CDR3. V lost 7 bases, J lost 7 bases, and 18 bases lay in between. Germline-derived CDR1 and CDR2 are MNHEY and SMNVEV (reference sequence). The CDR3 sequence is CASMSDSVGHTQYF. The CDR3 nucleotides are TGTGCCAGCATGTCGGATTCGGTGGGGCATACGCAGTATTTT.

In the case of this clonotype: This may be a read error: a much more frequent sequence differs by one nucleotide. The chain combines TRBV28 with TRBJ2-2; maybe TRBD2 (6 bases). The CDR3 is 14 residues long. Looked up from germline, CDR1 is MDHEN and CDR2 is SYDVKM. V lost 6 bases and J lost 6, with 14 bases in between. The CDR3 spells CASRPALAPGELFF. DNA of the CDR3: TGTGCCAGCAGGCCTGCTCTAGCGCCCGGGGAGCTGTTTTTT.

In this sample, this clonotype turned up a few times. The J gene is TRBJ2-1, the V gene TRBV20-1; D may be TRBD2 (5 bases). Per germline, CDR1 DFQATT and CDR2 SNEGSKA (reference sequence). This CDR3 has 12 residues. V was clipped by 6 bases and J by 4 bases, with 10 bases between them. The CDR3 loop reads CSALGDYNEQFF. As DNA, the CDR3 is TGCAGTGCCCTCGGGGATTACAATGAGCAGTTCTTC.

The J gene is TRBJ1-1, the V gene TRBV12-3 or TRBV12-4; D is undetermined. The CDR3 runs 13 residues. V lost 10 bases, J lost 6 bases, and 18 bases lay in between. CDR3: CATKESWFAEAFF. The CDR3 DNA is TGTGCCACCAAAGAGTCGTGGTTCGCTGAAGCTTTCTTT.

The V and J genes are TRBV5-1 and TRBJ2-7, with 16 nucleotides matching TRBD2. The V segment lost 6 bases and the J segment 2 bases; nucleotides outside the gene matches: 17. The CDR3 spans 20 residues. Germline lookup yields CDR1 SGHRS and CDR2 YFSETQ. For the CDR3, the DNA is TGCGCCAGCAAACGTTTGGGAGAAGGGACTAGCGGGAGGGCCCCCTACGAGCAGTACTTC. This codes for CASKRLGEGTSGRAPYEQYF. Drawing the rest from reference TRBV5-1 and TRBJ2-7, the complete variable domain is KAGVTQTPRYLIKTRGQQVTLSCSPISGHRSVSWYQQTPGQGLQFLFEYFSETQRNKGNFPGRFSGRQFSNSRSEMNVSTLELGDSALYLCASKRLGEGTSGRAPYEQYFGPGTRLTVT.

The rearrangement joins TRBV7-2 to TRBJ2-7; the match to TRBD2 covers 7 bases. This CDR3 is 14 amino acids long. V lost 4 bases, J lost 3 bases, and 6 bases stayed unmatched. The germline gives CDR1 SGHTA, CDR2 FQGNSA. In nucleotides, the CDR3 is TGTGCCAGCAGCTGGGGCGGGGGTCTCTACGAGCAGTACTTC. Amino acid sequence: CASSWGGGLYEQYF.

Here the CDR3 reads CASRRDSANTEAFF. CDR3 DNA sequence: TGTGCCAGCAGGAGGGACTCCGCGAACACTGAAGCTTTCTTT. The chain links TRBV7-3 to TRBJ1-1; TRBD1 might be the D (5 bases). Trimming left V 6 bases short and J 1 base short, with 12 bases between. Germline values: CDR1 SGHTA, CDR2 FQGTGA. The CDR3 totals 14 residues. Drawing the rest from reference TRBV7-3 and TRBJ1-1, the complete variable domain is GAGVSQTPSNKVTEKGKYVELRCDPISGHTALYWYRQSLGQGPEFLIYFQGTGAADDSGLPNDRFFAVRPEGSVSTLKIQRTERGDSAVYLCASRRDSANTEAFFGQGTRLTVV.